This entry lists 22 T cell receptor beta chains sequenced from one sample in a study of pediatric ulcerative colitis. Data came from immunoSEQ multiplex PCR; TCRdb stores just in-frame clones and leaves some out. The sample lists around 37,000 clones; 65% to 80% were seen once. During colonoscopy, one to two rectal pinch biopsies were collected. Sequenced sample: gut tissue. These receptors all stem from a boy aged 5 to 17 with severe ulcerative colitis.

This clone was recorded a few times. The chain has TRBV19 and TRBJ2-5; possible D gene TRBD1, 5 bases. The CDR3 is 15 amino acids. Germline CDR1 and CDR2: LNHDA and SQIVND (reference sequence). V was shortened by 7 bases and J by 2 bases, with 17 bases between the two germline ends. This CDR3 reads CASMAQWGKQETQYF. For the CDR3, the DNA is TGTGCCAGTATGGCACAGTGGGGCAAACAAGAGACCCAGTACTTC.

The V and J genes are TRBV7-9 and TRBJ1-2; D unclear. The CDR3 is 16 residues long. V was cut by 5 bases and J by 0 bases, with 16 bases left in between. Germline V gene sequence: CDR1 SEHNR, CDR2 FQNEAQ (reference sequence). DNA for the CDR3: TGTGCCAGCAGCCCCCCTCCCCCAGGAGCTAACTATGGCTACACCTTC. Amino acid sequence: CASSPPPPGANYGYTF.

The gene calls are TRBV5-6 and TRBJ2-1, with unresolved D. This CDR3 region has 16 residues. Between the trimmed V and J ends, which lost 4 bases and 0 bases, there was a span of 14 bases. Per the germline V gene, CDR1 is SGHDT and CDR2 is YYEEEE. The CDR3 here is CASSLSSLSSYNEQFF. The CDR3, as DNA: TGTGCCAGCAGCCTGTCAAGCCTGAGCTCCTACAATGAGCAGTTCTTC. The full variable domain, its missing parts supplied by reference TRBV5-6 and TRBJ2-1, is DAGVTQSPTHLIKTRGQQVTLRCSPKSGHDTVSWYQQALGQGPQFIFQYYEEEERQRGNFPDRFSGHQFPNYSSELNVNALLLGDSALYLCASSLSSLSSYNEQFFGPGTRLTVL.

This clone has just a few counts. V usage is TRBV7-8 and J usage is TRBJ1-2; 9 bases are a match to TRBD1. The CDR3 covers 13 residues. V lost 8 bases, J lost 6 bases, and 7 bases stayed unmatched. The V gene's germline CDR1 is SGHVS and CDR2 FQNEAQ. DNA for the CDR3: TGTGCCAGCTCTTACAGGGGGCAGAATGGCTACACCTTC. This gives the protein CASSYRGQNGYTF. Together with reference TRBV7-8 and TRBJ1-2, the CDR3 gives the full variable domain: GAGVSQSPRYKVAKRGQDVALRCDPISGHVSLFWYQQALGQGPEFLTYFQNEAQLDKSGLPSDRFFAERPEGSVSTLKIQRTQQEDSAVYLCASSYRGQNGYTFGSGTRLTVV.

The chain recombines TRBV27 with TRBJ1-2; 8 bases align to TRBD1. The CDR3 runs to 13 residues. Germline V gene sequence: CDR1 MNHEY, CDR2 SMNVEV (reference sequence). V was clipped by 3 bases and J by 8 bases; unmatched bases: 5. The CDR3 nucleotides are TGTGCCAGCAGTTTTCGGACAGGGCAGGGCTACACCTTC. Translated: CASSFRTGQGYTF.

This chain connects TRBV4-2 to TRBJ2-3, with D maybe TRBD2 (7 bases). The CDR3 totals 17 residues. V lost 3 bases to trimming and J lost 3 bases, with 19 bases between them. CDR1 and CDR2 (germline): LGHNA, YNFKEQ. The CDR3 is CASSHVRGERGTDTQYF. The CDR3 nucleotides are TGTGCCAGCAGCCACGTGAGGGGGGAGCGGGGAACAGATACGCAGTATTTT.

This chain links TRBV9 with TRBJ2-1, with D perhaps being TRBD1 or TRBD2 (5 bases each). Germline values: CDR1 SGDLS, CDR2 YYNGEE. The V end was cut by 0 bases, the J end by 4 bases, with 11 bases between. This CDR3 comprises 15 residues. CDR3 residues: CASSVAVGVYNEQFF. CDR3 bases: TGTGCCAGCAGCGTAGCTGTGGGGGTGTACAATGAGCAGTTCTTC.

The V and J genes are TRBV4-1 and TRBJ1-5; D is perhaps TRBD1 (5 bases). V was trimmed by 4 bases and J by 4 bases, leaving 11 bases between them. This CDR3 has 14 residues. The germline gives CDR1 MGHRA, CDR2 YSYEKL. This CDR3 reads CASSRTTGNQPQHF. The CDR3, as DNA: TGCGCCAGCAGCCGCACCACAGGTAATCAGCCCCAGCATTTT.

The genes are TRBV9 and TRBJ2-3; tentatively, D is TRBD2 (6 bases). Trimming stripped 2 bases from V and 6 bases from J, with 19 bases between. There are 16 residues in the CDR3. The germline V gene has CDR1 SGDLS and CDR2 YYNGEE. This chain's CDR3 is CASSVRGDWGLDTQYF. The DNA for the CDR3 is TGTGCCAGCAGCGTGAGAGGGGACTGGGGTCTTGATACGCAGTATTTT. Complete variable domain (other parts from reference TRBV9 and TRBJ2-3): DSGVTQTPKHLITATGQRVTLRCSPRSGDLSVYWYQQSLDQGLQFLIQYYNGEERAKGNILERFSAQQFPDLHSELNLSSLELGDSALYFCASSVRGDWGLDTQYFGPGTRLTVL.

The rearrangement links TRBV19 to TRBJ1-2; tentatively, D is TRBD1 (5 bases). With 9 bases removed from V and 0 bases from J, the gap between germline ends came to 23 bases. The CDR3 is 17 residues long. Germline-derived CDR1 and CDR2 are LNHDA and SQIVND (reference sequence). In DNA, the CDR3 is TGTGCCAGCAACGATGAGGATATGAGGGGAGCTAACTATGGCTACACCTTC. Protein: CASNDEDMRGANYGYTF.

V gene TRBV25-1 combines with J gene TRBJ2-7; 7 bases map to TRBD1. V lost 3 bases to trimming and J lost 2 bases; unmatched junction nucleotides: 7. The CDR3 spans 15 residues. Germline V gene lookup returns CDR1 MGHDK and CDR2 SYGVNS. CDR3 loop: CASSEQGGIAYEQYF. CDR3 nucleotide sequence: TGTGCCAGCAGTGAGCAAGGGGGCATAGCCTACGAGCAGTACTTC.

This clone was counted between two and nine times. CDR3 in amino acids: CASSLAAISGANVLTF. DNA of the CDR3: TGCGCCAGCAGCTTGGCCGCGATCTCTGGGGCCAACGTCCTGACTTTC. V and J are TRBV5-1 and TRBJ2-6; D remains unclear. Trimming pared 0 bases from V and 0 bases from J, leaving 7 bases between. The CDR3 covers 16 residues. CDR1 is SGHRS and CDR2 is YFSETQ in the germline V gene.

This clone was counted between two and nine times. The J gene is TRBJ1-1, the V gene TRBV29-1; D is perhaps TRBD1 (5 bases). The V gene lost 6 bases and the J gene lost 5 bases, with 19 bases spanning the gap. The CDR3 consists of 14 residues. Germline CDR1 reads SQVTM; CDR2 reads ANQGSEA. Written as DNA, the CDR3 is TGCAGCGTAACCACGGGACCCTCCGGGACTGAAGCTTTCTTT. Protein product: CSVTTGPSGTEAFF.

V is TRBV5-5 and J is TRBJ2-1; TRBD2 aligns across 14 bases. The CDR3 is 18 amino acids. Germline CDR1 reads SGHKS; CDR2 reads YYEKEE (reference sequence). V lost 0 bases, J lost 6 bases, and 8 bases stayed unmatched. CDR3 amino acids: CASSLDGTSGGRSNEQFF. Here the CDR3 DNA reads TGTGCCAGCAGCTTGGACGGGACTAGCGGGGGACGATCCAATGAGCAGTTCTTC.

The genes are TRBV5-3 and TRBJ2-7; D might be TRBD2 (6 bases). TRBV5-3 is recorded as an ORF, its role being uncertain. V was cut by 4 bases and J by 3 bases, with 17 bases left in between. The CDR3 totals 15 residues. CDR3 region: CARSGVVGGNYEQYF. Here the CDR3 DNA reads TGTGCCAGAAGCGGGGTAGTTGGGGGGAACTACGAGCAGTACTTC.

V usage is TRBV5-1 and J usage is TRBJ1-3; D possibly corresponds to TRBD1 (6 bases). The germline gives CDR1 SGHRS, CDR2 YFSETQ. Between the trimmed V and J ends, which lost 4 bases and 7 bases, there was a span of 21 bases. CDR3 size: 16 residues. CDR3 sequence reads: CASSRDRDTEGNTIYF. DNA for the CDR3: TGCGCCAGCAGCCGAGACCGGGACACTGAGGGGAACACCATATATTTT.

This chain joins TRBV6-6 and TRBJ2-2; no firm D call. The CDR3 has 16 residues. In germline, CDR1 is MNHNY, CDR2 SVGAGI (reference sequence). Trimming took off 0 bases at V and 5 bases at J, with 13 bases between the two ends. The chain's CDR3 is CASSYSAERGTGELFF. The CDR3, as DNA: TGTGCCAGCAGTTACTCGGCAGAGCGAGGAACCGGGGAGCTGTTTTTT.

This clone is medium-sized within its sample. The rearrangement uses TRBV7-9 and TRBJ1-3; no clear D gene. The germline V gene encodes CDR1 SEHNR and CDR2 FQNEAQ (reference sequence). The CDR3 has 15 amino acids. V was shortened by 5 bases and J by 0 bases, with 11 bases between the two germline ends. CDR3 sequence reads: CASSPTFSSGNTIYF. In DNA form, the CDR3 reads TGTGCCAGCAGCCCGACTTTCTCCTCTGGAAACACCATATATTTT.

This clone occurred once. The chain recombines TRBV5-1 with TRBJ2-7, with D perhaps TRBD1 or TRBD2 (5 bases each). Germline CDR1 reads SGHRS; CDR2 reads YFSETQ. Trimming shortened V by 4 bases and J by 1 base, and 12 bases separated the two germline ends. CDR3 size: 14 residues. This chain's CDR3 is CASSRDGGSYEQYF. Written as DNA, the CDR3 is TGCGCCAGCAGCCGGGACGGAGGTTCCTACGAGCAGTACTTC.

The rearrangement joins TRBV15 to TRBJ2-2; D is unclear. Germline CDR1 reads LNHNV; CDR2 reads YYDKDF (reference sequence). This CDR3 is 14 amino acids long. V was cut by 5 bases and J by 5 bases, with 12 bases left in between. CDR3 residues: CATSEDPTTGELFF. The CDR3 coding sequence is TGTGCCACCAGCGAGGACCCTACTACCGGGGAGCTGTTTTTT.

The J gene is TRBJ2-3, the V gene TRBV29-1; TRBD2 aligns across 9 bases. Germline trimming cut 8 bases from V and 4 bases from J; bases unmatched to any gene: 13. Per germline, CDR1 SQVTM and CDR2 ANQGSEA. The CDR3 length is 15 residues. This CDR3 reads CSLRGGLNSADTQYF. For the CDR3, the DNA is TGCAGCCTGCGGGGGGGACTTAATTCCGCAGATACGCAGTATTTT.

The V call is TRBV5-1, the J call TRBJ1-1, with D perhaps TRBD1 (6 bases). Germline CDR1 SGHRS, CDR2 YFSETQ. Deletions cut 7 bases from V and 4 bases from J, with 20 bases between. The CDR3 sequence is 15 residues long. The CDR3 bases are TGCGCCAGCTCCTGGGGGTCAGGGGAGAGCACTGAAGCTTTCTTT. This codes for CASSWGSGESTEAFF. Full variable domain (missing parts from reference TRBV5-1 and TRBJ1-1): KAGVTQTPRYLIKTRGQQVTLSCSPISGHRSVSWYQQTPGQGLQFLFEYFSETQRNKGNFPGRFSGRQFSNSRSEMNVSTLELGDSALYLCASSWGSGESTEAFFGQGTRLTVV.